These T cell receptor beta chains were read from a single sample in a study of CD8 T cells in Susac syndrome. MiXCR, applied by TCRdb to the immunoSEQ multiplex PCR reads, yields one record per CDR3 protein. The table lists approximately 94,000 distinct CDR3 sequences, approximately 95% of them singletons, with approximately 0.3% in the top ten. The sequencing input was CD8+ T cells from PBMCs. The receptors derive from a human donor with Susac syndrome. Each CDR3 is given with its conserved first and last residue. The D gene is left open where the match is weak. Rows may omit the clone size; those that give it use once, few, many or a size class.

j_call d_call v_call clone_size cdr3_nt cdr3_aa
TRBJ2-1 NA TRBV6-5 NA TGTGCCAGCAGTAACACCGCGGGGAATGAGCAGTTCTTC CASSNTAGNEQFF
TRBJ2-2 NA TRBV27 NA TGTGCCAGCAGATCGACCGGGGAGCTGTTTTTT CASRSTGELFF
TRBJ1-1 NA TRBV12-3/TRBV12-4 NA TGTGCCAGCAGTTTAAAGGGTGAAGCTTTCTTT CASSLKGEAFF
TRBJ1-2 NA TRBV15 NA TGTGCCACCAGCAACCAACTGGATTTCATAGAAGGCTACACCTTC CATSNQLDFIEGYTF
TRBJ1-1 TRBD1 TRBV19 NA TGTGCCAGTAGTATGGGGGACAGCACTGAAGCTTTCTTT CASSMGDSTEAFF
TRBJ2-7 TRBD1 TRBV15 NA TGTGCCACCAGCAGAGTTAGGGCAGGGGGCGACGAGCAGTACTTC CATSRVRAGGDEQYF
TRBJ2-5 TRBD1 TRBV18 NA TGTGCCAGCCGCCTCCAGGGGGAACAAGAGACCCAGTACTTC CASRLQGEQETQYF
TRBJ2-5 NA TRBV29-1 NA TGCAGCGCCCTCCGGGGGCAGGGGACCCAGTACTTC CSALRGQGTQYF
TRBJ2-4 NA TRBV10-3 NA TGTGCCATCAGCGGGCAACCAAACATTCAGTACTTC CAISGQPNIQYF
TRBJ1-5 NA TRBV20-1 once TGCAGTGCTAGAGTTGGGAGAACAGCTAGCAATCAGCCCCAGCATTTT CSARVGRTASNQPQHF
TRBJ2-7 TRBD2 TRBV4-1 once TGCGCCAGCGGGACTAGCGGATACGAGCAGTACTTC CASGTSGYEQYF
TRBJ2-7 NA TRBV18 NA TGTGCCAGCTCACGAGTACAGGGATCCGAGCAGTACTTC CASSRVQGSEQYF
TRBJ2-5 TRBD1 TRBV27 NA TGTGCCAGCAGTTGGGGACAGGGGAGTATGGAGACCCAGTACTTC CASSWGQGSMETQYF
TRBJ1-1 NA TRBV5-6 NA TGTGCCAGCAGCTTGGTCGCGCCCGGCACTGAAGCTTTCTTT CASSLVAPGTEAFF
TRBJ1-1 NA TRBV28 NA TGTGCCAGCAGTCCGTACAAGTTGGACACTGAAGCTTTCTTT CASSPYKLDTEAFF
TRBJ1-6 TRBD1 TRBV7-9 NA TGTGCCAGCGGCGAGGGACAGACTAATTCACCCCTCCACTTT CASGEGQTNSPLHF
TRBJ2-7 TRBD2 TRBV5-4 once TGTGCCAGCACCACTAGCGGGAGAGCAGACGAGCAGTACTTC CASTTSGRADEQYF
TRBJ1-5 NA TRBV19 once TGTGCCAGTAGTATAGGGGACACTCGTGGTTTGCCCCAGCATTTT CASSIGDTRGLPQHF
TRBJ2-3 TRBD2 TRBV9 NA TGTGCCAGCAGCGCTAGCGGGGGGTTTTCAGATACGCAGTATTTT CASSASGGFSDTQYF
TRBJ2-1 TRBD2 TRBV6-5 NA TGTGCCAGCAGTTACTCGGCTAGCGGGAGGAATGAGCAGTTCTTC CASSYSASGRNEQFF
TRBJ1-1 TRBD1 TRBV29-1 once TGCAGCGCCATCACAGGGGAATATTCGAACACTGAAGCTTTCTTT CSAITGEYSNTEAFF
TRBJ2-7 TRBD2 TRBV20-1 NA TGCAGTGCTAGAGATCCGCGGGGGATAAGGGACGAGCAGTACTTC CSARDPRGIRDEQYF
TRBJ2-1 NA TRBV3-1 NA TGTGCCAGCAGCCAAGACGGAGGGATTTACAATGAGCAGTTCTTC CASSQDGGIYNEQFF
TRBJ2-1 NA TRBV29-1 NA TGCAGCGTTGATTACCTGGGGTACAATGAGCAGTTCTTC CSVDYLGYNEQFF
TRBJ2-6 NA TRBV24-1 NA TGTGCCCCGGCCCCCCCGTCTGGGGCCAACGTCCTGACTTTC CAPAPPSGANVLTF
TRBJ1-2 NA TRBV4-1 NA TGCGCCAGCAGCCAGGTTGCCACGGCTGGCTACACCTTC CASSQVATAGYTF
TRBJ2-5 NA TRBV6-5 NA TGTGCCAGCAGTTCGGACCGAGAGACCCAGTACTTC CASSSDRETQYF
TRBJ2-5 NA TRBV12-3/TRBV12-4 NA TGTGCCAGCAGTTCGAGGCCTACTAGGGGCACCCAGTACTTC CASSSRPTRGTQYF
TRBJ2-6 NA TRBV25-1 NA TGTGCCAGCAGTGACCGGGATTCCGGGGCCAACGTCCTGACTTTC CASSDRDSGANVLTF
TRBJ2-7 NA TRBV20-1 few TGCAGTGCTAGTATACCTAGCGAGCCCTACGAGCAGTACTTC CSASIPSEPYEQYF
TRBJ2-3 NA TRBV9 NA TGTGCCAGCAGCGTCGGGCCAGGGTGGAGGGATACGCAGTATTTT CASSVGPGWRDTQYF
TRBJ2-5 NA TRBV29-1 NA TGCAGCGTTGGGGCCAGGGTGGCGGAGACCCAGTACTTC CSVGARVAETQYF
TRBJ2-4 NA TRBV5-1 once TGCGCCAGCAGCCCCGGACAGTCGGCCGCCATTCAGTACTTC CASSPGQSAAIQYF
TRBJ1-4 NA TRBV27 NA TGTGCCAGCAGTTTATCGTCCAGTCTAAATGAAAAACTGTTTTTT CASSLSSSLNEKLFF
TRBJ2-7 NA TRBV7-8 NA TGTGCCAGCACCGGGATTAGAGGGGAGCAGTACTTC CASTGIRGEQYF
TRBJ2-1 TRBD2 TRBV14 NA TGTGCCAGCAGCCCCGCTAGCGGACTACACAATGAGCAGTTCTTC CASSPASGLHNEQFF
TRBJ2-5 TRBD2 TRBV7-2 few TGTGCCAGCAGCTTGACTAGCAATCTAGAGACCCAGTACTTC CASSLTSNLETQYF
TRBJ2-1 NA TRBV5-1 NA TGCGCCAGCAGCTTGGCCAATGAGCAGTTCTTC CASSLANEQFF
TRBJ2-2 NA TRBV29-1 NA TGCAGCGGAATTGACACCATGGAAACCGGGGAGCTGTTTTTT CSGIDTMETGELFF
TRBJ2-7 TRBD1 TRBV18 NA TGTGCCAGCTCCCAGGGACAGACCGCCTACGAGCAGTACTTC CASSQGQTAYEQYF
TRBJ2-7 NA TRBV4-1 NA TGCGCCAGCAGCCAAGCACCCTACCCCAGCCCCTACGAGCAGTACTTC CASSQAPYPSPYEQYF
TRBJ2-5 NA TRBV6-5 NA TGTGCCAGCAGACAGGGATGGGACGAGACCCAGTACTTC CASRQGWDETQYF
TRBJ2-5 NA TRBV7-2 NA TGTGCCAGCAGCCCCCCCGCACACTTC CASSPPAHF
TRBJ2-1 TRBD2 TRBV6-5 NA TGTGCCAGCAGTCGGAAGGGACTAGCGGGAGCCTGGTTCTTC CASSRKGLAGAWFF
TRBJ2-1 TRBD2 TRBV4-2 NA TGTGCCAGCAGCCAAGAGTCGGCTAGCGGGAGCGATGAGCAGTTCTTC CASSQESASGSDEQFF
TRBJ2-3 TRBD2 TRBV9 NA TGTGCCAGCAGCGCTCCCCTACGGGGGGGCTCCACAGATACGCAGTATTTT CASSAPLRGGSTDTQYF
TRBJ2-2 NA TRBV21-1 NA TGTGCCACCGGGGAGCTGTTTTTT CATGELFF
TRBJ2-6 NA TRBV4-2 NA TGTGCCAGCAGCCAAGAACACACTGGGGCCAACGTCCTGACTTTC CASSQEHTGANVLTF
TRBJ2-5 NA TRBV5-6 NA TGTGCCAGCAGCTTGTGGGCAGAAGAGACCCAGTACTTC CASSLWAEETQYF
TRBJ2-3 TRBD2 TRBV6-4 few TGTGCCAGCAGTGCCACTAGCGGGGGCACAGATACGCAGTATTTT CASSATSGGTDTQYF
TRBJ2-5 NA TRBV3-1 NA TGTGCCAGCAGACTTGGACAGGAGACCCAGTACTTC CASRLGQETQYF
TRBJ1-5 TRBD1 TRBV7-8 NA TGTGCCAGCAGCTTCTTCGGACAGGGCGATGTTGAGCCCCAGCATTTT CASSFFGQGDVEPQHF
TRBJ2-1 TRBD1 TRBV7-9 NA TGTGCCAGCCCCGATCCTCCGAGGGGGCGAGACAATGAGCAGTTCTTC CASPDPPRGRDNEQFF
TRBJ1-3 NA TRBV29-1 NA TGCAGCGTTGCCCCGGCCGATGGAAACACCATATATTTT CSVAPADGNTIYF